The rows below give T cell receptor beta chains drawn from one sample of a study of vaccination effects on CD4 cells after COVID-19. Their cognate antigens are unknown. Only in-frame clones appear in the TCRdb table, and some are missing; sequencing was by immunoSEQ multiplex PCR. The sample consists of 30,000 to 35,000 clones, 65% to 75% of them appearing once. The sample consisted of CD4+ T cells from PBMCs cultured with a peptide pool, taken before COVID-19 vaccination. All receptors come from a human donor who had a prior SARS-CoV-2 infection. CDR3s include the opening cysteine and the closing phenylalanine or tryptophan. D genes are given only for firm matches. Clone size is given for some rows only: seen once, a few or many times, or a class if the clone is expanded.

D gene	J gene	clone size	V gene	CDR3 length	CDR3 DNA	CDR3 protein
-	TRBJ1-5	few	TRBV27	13	TGTGCCAGCCGACCCTATCCCAATCAGCCCCAGCATTTT	CASRPYPNQPQHF
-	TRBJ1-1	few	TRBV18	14	TGTGCCAGCTCACCACCCGTTATGAGCCCTGAAGCTTTCTTT	CASSPPVMSPEAFF
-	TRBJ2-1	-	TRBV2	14	TGTGCCAGCCTCCTACAGAGCTCCTACAATGAGCAGTTCTTC	CASLLQSSYNEQFF
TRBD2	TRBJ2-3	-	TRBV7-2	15	TGTGCCAGCAGCGTGACTAGCGGGAGATCAGATACGCAGTATTTT	CASSVTSGRSDTQYF
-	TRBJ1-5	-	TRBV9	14	TGTGCCAGCAGCGTAGGGCAGTTTAATCAGCCCCAGCATTTT	CASSVGQFNQPQHF
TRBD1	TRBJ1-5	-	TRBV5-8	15	TGTGCCAGCAGCCCGGGACAGGTTGTAAATCAGCCCCAGCATTTT	CASSPGQVVNQPQHF
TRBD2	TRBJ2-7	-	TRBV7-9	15	TGTGCCAGCAGCTTAGACATACTGGGAGGGCTCGAGCAGTACTTC	CASSLDILGGLEQYF
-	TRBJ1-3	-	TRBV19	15	TGTGCCAGTAGTCGATCTTACTACTCTGGAAACACCATATATTTT	CASSRSYYSGNTIYF
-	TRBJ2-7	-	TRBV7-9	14	TGTGCCAGCAGCTTGTCGGTGTCAGCCTACGAGCAGTACTTC	CASSLSVSAYEQYF
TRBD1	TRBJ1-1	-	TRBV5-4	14	TGTGCCAGCAGAACGACAGGGGTCCGAGGTGAAGCTTTCTTT	CASRTTGVRGEAFF
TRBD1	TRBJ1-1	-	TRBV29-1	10	TGCAGCGGGGGACAGGGGCCCCTCGTCTTT	CSGGQGPLVF
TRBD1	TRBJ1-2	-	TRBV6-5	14	TGTGCCAGCAGCCTACAAACAGGGGGCGAAAGCTACACCTTC	CASSLQTGGESYTF
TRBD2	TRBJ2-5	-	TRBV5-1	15	TGCGCCAGCAGAAATGTAGCGGGGGGGTTAGAGACCCAGTACTTC	CASRNVAGGLETQYF
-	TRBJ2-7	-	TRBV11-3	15	TGTGCCAGCAGCTTGGGGGGGGCTGGTGCCTACGAGCAGTACTTC	CASSLGGAGAYEQYF
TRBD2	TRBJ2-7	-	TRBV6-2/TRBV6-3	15	TGTGCCAGCAGTTACGCGGGAGGGGTCGGCTACGAGCAGTACTTC	CASSYAGGVGYEQYF
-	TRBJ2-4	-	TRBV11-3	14	TGTGCCAGCAGCTTTGTTCGAAGTGAAAACATTCAGTACTTC	CASSFVRSENIQYF
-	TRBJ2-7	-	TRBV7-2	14	TGTGCCAGCAGCTTAATGGGGAGAAGCCACGAGCAGTACTTC	CASSLMGRSHEQYF
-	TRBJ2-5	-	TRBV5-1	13	TGCGCCAGCAGCTTGGGGCCGGATGAGACCCAGTACTTC	CASSLGPDETQYF
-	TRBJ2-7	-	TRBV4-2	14	TGTGCCAGCAGCCGCGCGGGACTGAACTACGAGCAGTACTTC	CASSRAGLNYEQYF
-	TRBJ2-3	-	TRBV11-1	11	TGTGCCAGCAGCCCCGCAGATACGCAGTATTTT	CASSPADTQYF
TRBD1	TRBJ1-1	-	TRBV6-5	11	TGTGCCAGCAGGACAGGGCCTGAAGCTTTCTTT	CASRTGPEAFF
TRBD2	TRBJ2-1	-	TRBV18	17	TGTGCCAGCTCACCACCATCGGCGGGAGGGTATTACAATGAGCAGTTCTTC	CASSPPSAGGYYNEQFF
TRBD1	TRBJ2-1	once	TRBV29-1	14	TGCAGCGTTGTCAGGGGGTGGGTAGCGCCTGAGCAGTTCTTC	CSVVRGWVAPEQFF
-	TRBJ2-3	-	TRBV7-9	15	TGTGCCAGCAGCTTACATACAGGGAACACAGATACGCAGTATTTT	CASSLHTGNTDTQYF
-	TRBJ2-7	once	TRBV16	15	TGTGCCAGCAGCCAACGGGTATCTGGGCTCTACGAGCAGTACTTC	CASSQRVSGLYEQYF
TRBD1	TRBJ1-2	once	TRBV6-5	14	TGTGCCAGCAGTTACGTACAGGGGGCAAATGGCTACACCTTC	CASSYVQGANGYTF
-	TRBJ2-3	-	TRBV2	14	TGTGCCAGCAGTGAAGAGAGAGGGCAAGATACGCAGTATTTT	CASSEERGQDTQYF
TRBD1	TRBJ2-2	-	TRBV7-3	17	TGTGCCAGCAGCTTAACGGGTGGGACAGGGAACACCGGGGAGCTGTTTTTT	CASSLTGGTGNTGELFF
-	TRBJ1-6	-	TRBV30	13	TGTGCCTGGACACTTCGGTATAATTCACCCCTCCACTTT	CAWTLRYNSPLHF
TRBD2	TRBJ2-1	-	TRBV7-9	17	TGTGCCAGCAGCTCAAGACTAGCGGGGGCCGTTTACAATGAGCAGTTCTTC	CASSSRLAGAVYNEQFF
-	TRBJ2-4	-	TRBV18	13	TGTGCCAGCTCCCCCTCGGACAGATCTATTCAGTACTTC	CASSPSDRSIQYF
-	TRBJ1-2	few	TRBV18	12	TGTGCCAGCTCACTTCGACAGGATGGCTACACCTTC	CASSLRQDGYTF
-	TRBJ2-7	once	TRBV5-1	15	TGCGCCAGCAGCTTGGTATCCGGGACACCCACCGATCTGTACTTC	CASSLVSGTPTDLYF
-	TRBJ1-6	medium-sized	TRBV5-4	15	TGTGCCAGCAGCTTGTGGCAGGGGACAAATTCACCCCTCCACTTT	CASSLWQGTNSPLHF
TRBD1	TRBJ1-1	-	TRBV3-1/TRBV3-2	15	TGTGCCAGCAGCCAAGAGGGACAGGCCTACACTGAAGCTTTCTTT	CASSQEGQAYTEAFF
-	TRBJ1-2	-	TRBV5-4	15	TGTGCCAGCAGCAAGGACTGGACGAATAACTATGGCTACACCTTC	CASSKDWTNNYGYTF
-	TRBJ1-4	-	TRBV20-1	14	TGCAGTGCTAGTTACAGTGCTACTAATGAAAAACTGTTTTTT	CSASYSATNEKLFF
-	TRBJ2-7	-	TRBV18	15	TGTGCCAGCTCCAACGGGGCCCAAATCGCCTACGAGCAGTACTTC	CASSNGAQIAYEQYF
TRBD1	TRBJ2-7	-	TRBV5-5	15	TGTGCCAGCAGCTTCGGAGGTGGCAGGGGGTACGAGCAGTACTTC	CASSFGGGRGYEQYF
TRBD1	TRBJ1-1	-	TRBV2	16	TGTGCCAGCAGTAAAGACAGGGGAATTATGAACACTGAAGCTTTCTTT	CASSKDRGIMNTEAFF
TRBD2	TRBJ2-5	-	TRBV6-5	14	TGTGCCAGCACGCACGGGGGGGCCGATGAGACCCAGTACTTC	CASTHGGADETQYF
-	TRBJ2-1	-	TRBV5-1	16	TGCGCCAGCGCCTTGGGGGAGTCTCGCGCCTACAATGAGCAGTTCTTC	CASALGESRAYNEQFF
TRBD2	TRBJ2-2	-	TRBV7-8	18	TGTGCCAGCAGCGCCCGGTCCCTAGCGGGAGGGCCCCCCGGGGAGCTGTTTTTT	CASSARSLAGGPPGELFF
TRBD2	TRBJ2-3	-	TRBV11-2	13	TGTGCCAGCAGCTTGCGGGAGTCAGATACGCAGTATTTT	CASSLRESDTQYF
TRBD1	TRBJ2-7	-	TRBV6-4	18	TGTGCCAGCAGGATCCCGGGACAGGGGTGCCTAGGCTCCTACGAGCAGTACTTC	CASRIPGQGCLGSYEQYF
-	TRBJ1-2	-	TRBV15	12	TGTGCCACCAGCAGAGAGATGGTAGGCTACACCTTC	CATSREMVGYTF
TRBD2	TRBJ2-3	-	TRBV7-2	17	TGTGCCAGCAGCCTACGGGGGGAGGGACTACCTCCTATGTGGCAGTATTTT	CASSLRGEGLPPMWQYF